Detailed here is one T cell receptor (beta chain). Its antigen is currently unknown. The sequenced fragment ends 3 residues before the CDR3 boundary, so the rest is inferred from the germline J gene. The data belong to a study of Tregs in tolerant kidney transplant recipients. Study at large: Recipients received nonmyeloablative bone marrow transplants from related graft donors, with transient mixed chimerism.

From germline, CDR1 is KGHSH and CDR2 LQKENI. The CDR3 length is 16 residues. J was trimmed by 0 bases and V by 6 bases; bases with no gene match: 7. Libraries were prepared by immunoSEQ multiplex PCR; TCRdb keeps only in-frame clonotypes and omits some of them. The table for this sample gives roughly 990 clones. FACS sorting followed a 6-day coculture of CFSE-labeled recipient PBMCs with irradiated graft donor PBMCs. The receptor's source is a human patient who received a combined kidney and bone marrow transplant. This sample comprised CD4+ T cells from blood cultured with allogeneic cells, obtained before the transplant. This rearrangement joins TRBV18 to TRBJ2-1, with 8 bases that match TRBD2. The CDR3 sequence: CASSPRLASSYNEQFF. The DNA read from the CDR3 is TGTGCCAGCTCTCCTCGACTAGCGAGCTCCTACAATGAG.